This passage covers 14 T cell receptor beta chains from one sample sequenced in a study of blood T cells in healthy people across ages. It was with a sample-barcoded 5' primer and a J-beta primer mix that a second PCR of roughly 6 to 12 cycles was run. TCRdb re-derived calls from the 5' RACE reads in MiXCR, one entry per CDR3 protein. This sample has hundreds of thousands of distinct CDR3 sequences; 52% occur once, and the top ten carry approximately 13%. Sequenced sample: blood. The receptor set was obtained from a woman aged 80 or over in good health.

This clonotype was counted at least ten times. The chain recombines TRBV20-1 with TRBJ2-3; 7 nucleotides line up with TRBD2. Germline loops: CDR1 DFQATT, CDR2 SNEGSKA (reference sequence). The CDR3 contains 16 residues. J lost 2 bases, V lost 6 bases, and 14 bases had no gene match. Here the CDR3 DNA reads TGCAGTGCAACGCCCCGATACGGGAGGACCACAGATACGCAGTATTTT. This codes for CSATPRYGRTTDTQYF.

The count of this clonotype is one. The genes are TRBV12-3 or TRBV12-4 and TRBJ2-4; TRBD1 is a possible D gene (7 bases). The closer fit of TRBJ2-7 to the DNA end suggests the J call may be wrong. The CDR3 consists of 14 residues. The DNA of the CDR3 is TGTGCCAGCAGTAAAGACAGGGAGGCGTACGAGCAGTACTTC. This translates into CASSKDREAYEQYF.

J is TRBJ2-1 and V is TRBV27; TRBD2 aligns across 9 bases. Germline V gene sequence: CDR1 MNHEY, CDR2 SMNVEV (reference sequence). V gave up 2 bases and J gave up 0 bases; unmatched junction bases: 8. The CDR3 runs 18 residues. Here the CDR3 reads CASSLGLAGRSSYNEQFF. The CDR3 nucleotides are TGTGCCAGCAGTTTAGGGCTAGCGGGGAGGAGCTCCTACAATGAGCAGTTCTTC.

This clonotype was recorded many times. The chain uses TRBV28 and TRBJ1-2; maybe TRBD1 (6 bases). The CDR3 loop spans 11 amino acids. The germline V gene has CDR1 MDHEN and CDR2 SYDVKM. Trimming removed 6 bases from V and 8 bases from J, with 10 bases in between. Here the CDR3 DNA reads TGTGCCAGCAGCCAGGGGTTAGGCTACACCTTC. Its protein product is CASSQGLGYTF.

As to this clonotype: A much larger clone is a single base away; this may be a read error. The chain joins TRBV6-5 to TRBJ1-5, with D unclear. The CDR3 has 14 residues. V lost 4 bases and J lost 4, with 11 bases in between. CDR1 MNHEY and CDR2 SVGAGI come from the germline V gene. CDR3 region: CASSSELGNQPQHF. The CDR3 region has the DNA TGTGCCAGCAGTTCGGAGTTAGGAAATCAGCCCCAGCATTTT.

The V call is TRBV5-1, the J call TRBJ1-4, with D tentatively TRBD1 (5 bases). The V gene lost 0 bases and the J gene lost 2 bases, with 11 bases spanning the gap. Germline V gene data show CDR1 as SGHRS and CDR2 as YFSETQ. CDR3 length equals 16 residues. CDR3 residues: CASSLVPGVTNEKLFF. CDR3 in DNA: TGCGCCAGCAGCTTGGTCCCGGGGGTTACTAATGAAAAACTGTTTTTT.

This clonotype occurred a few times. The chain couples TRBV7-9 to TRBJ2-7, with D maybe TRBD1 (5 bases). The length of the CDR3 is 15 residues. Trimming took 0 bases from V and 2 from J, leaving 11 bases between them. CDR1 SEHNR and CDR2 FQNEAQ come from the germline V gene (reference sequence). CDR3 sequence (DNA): TGTGCCAGCAGCTTAGCTGGGGCCGCAGCCTACGAGCAGTACTTC. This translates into CASSLAGAAAYEQYF.

This CDR3 reads CASSLDGLANTEAFF. The CDR3 DNA follows: TGTGCCAGCAGCTTAGATGGGTTGGCGAACACTGAAGCTTTCTTT. The chain is built from TRBV7-9 and TRBJ1-1; D is ambiguous. The V gene's germline CDR1 is SEHNR and CDR2 FQNEAQ (reference sequence). V lost 1 base to trimming and J lost 1 base, with 10 bases between them. This CDR3 contains 15 residues.

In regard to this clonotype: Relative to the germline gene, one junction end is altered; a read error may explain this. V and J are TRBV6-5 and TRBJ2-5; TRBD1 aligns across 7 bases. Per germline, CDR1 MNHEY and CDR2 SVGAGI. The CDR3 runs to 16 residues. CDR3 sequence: CASSPQDRAFRGEQYF. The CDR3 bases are TGTGCTAGCAGTCCCCAAGACAGGGCCTTCAGAGGTGAGCAGTACTTC.

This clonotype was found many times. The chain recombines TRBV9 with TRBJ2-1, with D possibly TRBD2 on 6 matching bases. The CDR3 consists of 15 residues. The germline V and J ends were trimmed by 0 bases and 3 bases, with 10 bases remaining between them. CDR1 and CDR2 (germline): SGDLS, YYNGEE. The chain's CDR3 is CASSVGVEGYNEQFF. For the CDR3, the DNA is TGTGCCAGCAGCGTAGGTGTGGAGGGCTACAATGAGCAGTTCTTC.

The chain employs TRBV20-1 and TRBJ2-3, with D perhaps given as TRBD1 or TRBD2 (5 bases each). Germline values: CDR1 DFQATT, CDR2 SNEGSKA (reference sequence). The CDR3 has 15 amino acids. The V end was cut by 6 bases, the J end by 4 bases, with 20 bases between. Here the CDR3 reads CSAQAGASVADTQYF. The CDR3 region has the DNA TGCAGTGCCCAAGCCGGGGCTAGTGTCGCAGATACGCAGTATTTT.

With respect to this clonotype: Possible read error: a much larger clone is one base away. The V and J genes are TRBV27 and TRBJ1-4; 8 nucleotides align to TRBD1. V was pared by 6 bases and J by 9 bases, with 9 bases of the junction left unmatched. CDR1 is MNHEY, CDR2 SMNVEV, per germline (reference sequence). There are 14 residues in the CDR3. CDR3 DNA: TGTGCCAGCAGCCCGCAGGGGGCGAATCAAAAACTGTTTTTT. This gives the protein CASSPQGANQKLFF. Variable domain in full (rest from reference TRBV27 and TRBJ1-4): EAQVTQNPRYLITVTGKKLTVTCSQNMNHEYMSWYRQDPGLGLRQIYYSMNVEVTDKGDVPEGYKVSRKEKRNFPLILESPSPNQTSLYFCASSPQGANQKLFFGSGTQLSVL.

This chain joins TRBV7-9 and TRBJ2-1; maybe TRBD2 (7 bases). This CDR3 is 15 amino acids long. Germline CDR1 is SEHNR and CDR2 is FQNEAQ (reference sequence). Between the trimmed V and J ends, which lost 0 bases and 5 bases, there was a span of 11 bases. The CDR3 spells CASSLAGGLDNEQFF. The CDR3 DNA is TGTGCCAGCAGCTTAGCCGGGGGGCTGGACAATGAGCAGTTCTTC.

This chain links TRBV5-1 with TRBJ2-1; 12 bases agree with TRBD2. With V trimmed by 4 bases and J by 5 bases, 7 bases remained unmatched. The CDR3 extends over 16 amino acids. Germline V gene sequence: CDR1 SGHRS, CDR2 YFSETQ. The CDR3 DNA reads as TGCGCCAGCAGCCCTAGACTAGCGGGAGATCACAATGAGCAGTTCTTC. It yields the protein CASSPRLAGDHNEQFF.